The subject of this entry is one T cell receptor (beta chain). The antigen is undetermined. As TCR cDNA was made by 5'RACE template switching, a universal primer site and UMIs were added. Using its own MiXCR run on the 5' RACE reads, TCRdb lists one record per CDR3 protein. This sample carries over 300,000 distinct CDR3 sequences, around 4% of them seen once, and the ten largest clones take 23%. Trimming stripped 2 bases from V and 5 bases from J, with 22 bases between. Germline assignment: CDR1 SQVTM and CDR2 ANQGSEA. The CDR3 runs to 17 residues. This specimen comes from a study of T cells after yellow fever vaccination. Turning to the study itself: Fractions containing few cells were prepared with SMART-Seq v4 Ultra Low Input. Findings and caveats of the study: CD4 and CD8 compartments shared a small share of clonotypes, likely from convergent recombination. After the booster, over 95% of CD4 and about 90% of CD8 primary-response clones were re-detected.

This sequence joins TRBV29-1 and TRBJ1-5; D might be TRBD1 (6 bases). Sequencing was performed on PBMCs, taken on the day of the yellow fever booster vaccination. The sequence was collected from a man aged 18 to 30 who received the YFV17D yellow fever vaccine. DNA for the CDR3: TGCAGCGTTGAACAGGCGGCAGGGGAGTACTGTGATCAGCCCCAGCATTTT. Translated, it gives CSVEQAAGEYCDQPQHF.